This T cell receptor beta chain came from a study of blood T cells in healthy people across ages. The authors ran a second PCR of about 6 to 11 cycles using a sample-barcoded 5' primer and a J-beta primer mix. Carrying 12 random nucleotides, a template-switch adaptor labeled each individual cDNA molecule. At least 2.5 million CDR3-containing paired-end reads were obtained per sample. Each CDR3 protein gets one entry after TCRdb re-called the 5' RACE reads with MiXCR. The repertoire holds 1.5 million or so distinct CDR3 sequences, with 42% as singletons. Germline V gene sequence: CDR1 ENHRY, CDR2 SYGVKD. The J segment lost 10 bases and the V segment lost 4 bases, leaving 11 bases of the junction unmatched. The CDR3 spans 15 residues. Per-sample PBMC isolation yielded at least 6.5 million cells.

The chain recombines TRBV10-3 with TRBJ1-4, with 8 bases aligning to TRBD1. The sequence was obtained from a woman between 18 and 30 years old in good health. Sequenced input: blood. CDR3 in DNA: TGTGCCATCAGTGCGACCGGGACAGGTGGGGGAAAACTGTTTTTT. This translates into CAISATGTGGGKLFF.